Below, 18 T cell receptor beta chains from the same sample are listed, as sequenced in a study of neurological immune-mediated disorders (dated by TCRdb to about 2019). Library preparation used 5' RACE. These reads were obtained on an Illumina HiSeq 2500. The public sequencing data were trimmed at Q25 with fastp and processed into clonotypes with MiXCR by TCRdb, which kept only in-frame beta chains. All rows with the same CDR3 protein become a single entry with the most common DNA and genes. Within this sample are tens of thousands of distinct CDR3 sequences, with 4% to 5.5% of them counted one time only. Clones ranked in the top ten supply approximately 5.3% of the sample. The material sequenced was PBMCs. Every receptor here comes from an older woman with multiple sclerosis.

This clonotype appeared many times. The V gene is TRBV5-1, the J gene TRBJ2-2; no clear D. The length of the CDR3 is 14 residues. Germline CDR1 and CDR2: SGHRS and YFSETQ. The V and J ends lost 1 base and 5 bases respectively, with 9 bases between them. This CDR3 reads CASSLRTATGELFF. CDR3 coding DNA: TGCGCCAGCAGCTTGAGAACAGCGACCGGGGAGCTGTTTTTT.

Many counts were recorded for this clonotype. This chain connects TRBV24-1 to TRBJ2-1, with D possibly matching TRBD2 (5 bases). Germline-derived CDR1 and CDR2 are KGHDR and SFDVKD. V lost 9 bases to trimming and J lost 0 bases, with 11 bases between them. CDR3 length: 14 residues. The CDR3, as DNA: TGTGCCACCGGAGGCCCGAGCTCCTACAATGAGCAGTTCTTC. Translating gives CATGGPSSYNEQFF.

At least ten counts were recorded for this clonotype. The genes are TRBV6-5 and TRBJ1-2; 10 bases are shared with TRBD1. Trimming removed 4 bases from V and 5 bases from J; junction bases left unmatched: 4. The CDR3 covers 14 residues. The V gene's germline CDR1 is MNHEY and CDR2 SVGAGI. In nucleotides, the CDR3 is TGTGCCAGCAGTTTCCGGACAGGGGGGTATGGCTACACCTTC. Encoded protein: CASSFRTGGYGYTF.

There are many counts of this clonotype. The V call is TRBV12-3 or TRBV12-4, the J call TRBJ1-5; D is ambiguous. V lost 7 bases and J 9 bases, leaving 13 bases between the germline ends. The CDR3 sequence is 12 residues long. CDR3 DNA: TGTGCCAGCAAACGACGGGAAGGGCCCCAGCATTTT. Amino acids: CASKRREGPQHF.

This clonotype was recorded at least ten times. The chain recombines TRBV9 with TRBJ2-1; 9 bases are a match to TRBD1. V lost 4 bases, J lost 2 bases, and 4 bases stayed unmatched. The germline CDR1 and CDR2 sequences are SGDLS and YYNGEE. The CDR3 runs to 15 residues. CDR3 sequence: CASSPTGGTYNEQFF. CDR3 nucleotide sequence: TGTGCCAGCAGCCCCACAGGGGGCACCTACAATGAGCAGTTCTTC.

This clonotype appeared a few times. The chain joins TRBV7-2 to TRBJ2-2; D tentatively fits TRBD1 or TRBD2 (6 bases each). The ends were cut back, 1 base at V and 7 bases at J, with 16 bases in the middle. In germline, CDR1 is SGHTA, CDR2 FQGNSA. The CDR3 extends over 16 amino acids. The CDR3: CASSLVVDRRGGELFF. CDR3 DNA sequence: TGTGCCAGCAGCTTAGTGGTTGACAGGCGGGGCGGGGAGCTGTTTTTT. Full variable domain (remainder filled in from reference TRBV7-2 and TRBJ2-2): GAGVSQSPSNKVTEKGKDVELRCDPISGHTALYWYRQSLGQGLEFLIYFQGNSAPDKSGLPSDRFSAERTGGSVSTLTIQRTQQEDSAVYLCASSLVVDRRGGELFFGEGSRLTVL.

Ten or more counts support this clonotype. V and J are TRBV7-2 and TRBJ1-2; no firm D call. V shed 5 bases and J shed 4 bases, with 11 bases lying between them. This CDR3 is built from 13 residues. CDR1 is SGHTA and CDR2 is FQGNSA in the germline V gene. This chain's CDR3 is CASSPELPYGYTF. CDR3 DNA sequence: TGTGCCAGCAGCCCCGAACTTCCCTATGGCTACACCTTC.

This clonotype was recorded at least ten times. This chain uses TRBV7-2 with TRBJ2-5; 13 bases align to TRBD2. The V gene's germline CDR1 is SGHTA and CDR2 FQGNSA. The CDR3 covers 16 residues. Trimming at V came to 5 bases and at J to 0 bases, leaving 3 bases not matched to a gene. CDR3 bases: TGTGCCAGCAGCCGAGGACTAGCGGGGGACCAAGAGACCCAGTACTTC. It yields the protein CASSRGLAGDQETQYF.

At least ten counts were recorded for this clonotype. J is TRBJ2-1 and V is TRBV20-1, with D tentatively TRBD1 or TRBD2 (5 bases each). This CDR3 is built from 12 residues. Germline values: CDR1 DFQATT, CDR2 SNEGSKA (reference sequence). Trimming left V 3 bases short and J 7 bases short, with 10 bases between. DNA of the CDR3: TGCAGTGCTAGTCAGGGAGTTAATGAGCAGTTCTTC. Encoded protein: CSASQGVNEQFF.

This clonotype has only a few counts. This chain joins TRBV6-5 and TRBJ1-3; the D is unclear. From germline, CDR1 is MNHEY and CDR2 SVGAGI. The CDR3 is 14 residues long. Trimming cost V 7 bases and J 0 bases, with 10 bases left between them. As DNA, the CDR3 is TGTGCCAGCAAACCACGGTACTCTGGAAACACCATATATTTT. Protein: CASKPRYSGNTIYF.

This clonotype was counted ten times or more. The chain uses TRBV6-6 and TRBJ2-5; a weak D match, TRBD2 (5 bases). This CDR3 region has 15 residues. V gave up 2 bases and J gave up 5 bases, with 15 bases separating them. CDR1 and CDR2 from the germline V gene are MNHNY and SVGAGI (reference sequence). The CDR3 coding sequence is TGTGCCAGCAGTTACGGCACACTTAGAGGGGAGACCCAGTACTTC. Protein sequence: CASSYGTLRGETQYF.

The table lists this clonotype with many counts. V is TRBV4-3 and J is TRBJ1-1, with D hard to call. Germline CDR1 LGHNA, CDR2 YSLEER. The CDR3 loop spans 13 amino acids. V shed 4 bases and J shed 5 bases, with 11 bases lying between them. This CDR3 is CASSPRRRTEAFF. As DNA, the CDR3 is TGCGCCAGCAGCCCCCGGCGGAGGACTGAAGCTTTCTTT.

This clonotype was counted a few times. This chain links TRBV7-9 with TRBJ1-1; D gene uncertain. Trimming removed 5 bases from V and 3 bases from J, with 16 bases in between. This CDR3 spans 15 amino acids. Germline loops: CDR1 SEHNR, CDR2 FQNEAQ (reference sequence). As DNA, the CDR3 is TGTGCCAGCAGCCACGACACGGGGAGGGACACTGAAGCTTTCTTT. It translates to CASSHDTGRDTEAFF. The whole variable domain, remainder taken from reference TRBV7-9 and TRBJ1-1, is DTGVSQNPRHKITKRGQNVTFRCDPISEHNRLYWYRQTLGQGPEFLTYFQNEAQLEKSRLLSDRFSAERPKGSFSTLEIQRTEQGDSAMYLCASSHDTGRDTEAFFGQGTRLTVV.

This clonotype was seen ten or more times. The chain carries TRBV5-1 and TRBJ1-2, with 7 bases that match TRBD1. Germline V lookup: CDR1 SGHRS, CDR2 YFSETQ. The CDR3 runs to 15 residues. The V gene end was trimmed by 0 bases and the J gene end by 2 bases; junction bases not matched to a gene: 4. CDR3 amino acids: CASSLGGQDNYGYTF. For the CDR3, the DNA is TGCGCCAGCAGCTTGGGAGGACAGGACAACTATGGCTACACCTTC.

This clonotype was seen repeatedly, ten times or more. The V and J genes are TRBV5-1 and TRBJ2-7; the D gene is possibly TRBD1 (5 bases). The CDR3 contains 13 residues. V gave up 2 bases and J gave up 4 bases, with 10 bases separating them. Germline CDR1 and CDR2: SGHRS and YFSETQ. The CDR3 protein is CASSLDRSYEQYF. DNA of the CDR3: TGCGCCAGCAGCTTAGACAGAAGTTACGAGCAGTACTTC. The variable domain in full, completed from reference TRBV5-1 and TRBJ2-7, reads KAGVTQTPRYLIKTRGQQVTLSCSPISGHRSVSWYQQTPGQGLQFLFEYFSETQRNKGNFPGRFSGRQFSNSRSEMNVSTLELGDSALYLCASSLDRSYEQYFGPGTRLTVT.

The CDR3 loop reads CASSLDGRINTGELFF. In DNA form, the CDR3 reads TGCGCCAGCAGCTTGGACGGGAGAATCAACACCGGGGAGCTGTTTTTT. The chain has TRBV5-1 and TRBJ2-2; D is possibly TRBD2 (6 bases). V dropped 0 bases and J dropped 2 bases, with 11 bases sitting between them. Germline loops: CDR1 SGHRS, CDR2 YFSETQ. There are 16 residues in the CDR3.

This clonotype was counted many times. The chain couples TRBV7-9 to TRBJ1-1; the D gene is possibly TRBD1 (5 bases). The CDR3 extends over 13 amino acids. The V and J ends lost 1 base and 10 bases respectively, with 13 bases between them. Germline loops: CDR1 SEHNR, CDR2 FQNEAQ (reference sequence). CDR3 sequence (DNA): TGTGCCAGCAGCTTAGGGGAGGTGGGGCGAGCTTTCTTT. Residues: CASSLGEVGRAFF.

This clonotype was counted at least ten times. This chain links TRBV20-1 with TRBJ2-3; TRBD1 matches 9 bases. CDR1 and CDR2 (germline): DFQATT, SNEGSKA (reference sequence). The CDR3 consists of 16 residues. V was clipped by 1 base and J by 5 bases; unmatched bases: 10. CDR3 bases: TGCAGTGCTAGAGGGGGGGACAGGGCTGACAAAGATACGCAGTATTTT. Translated, it gives CSARGGDRADKDTQYF.